Detailed here is one TCR beta chain. This clone has a handful of counts. The antigen it recognizes is unknown. The input lacks base qualities; no much larger clone sits a single base away. The sample belongs to a study of blood T cell repertoires in COVID-19 (TCRdb year 2020). At the level of the whole study: Collaborator samples came from the United States, Italy and Spain and covered acute and convalescent phases of COVID-19. The material from the prospective study consisted of cDNA or gDNA derived from T cells, B-cell-depleted T cells, or PBMCs. The dataset comprised deeply sampled blood TCRbeta repertoires from subjects exposed to, actively infected with, or recovered from COVID-19. A freely available public database, intended as a resource for researchers studying the immune response to SARS-CoV-2, is where the repertoires were released. Samples came from the ongoing ImmuneRACE study (first 160 participants) plus 1,254 subjects from 6 global collaborators. The sample metadata nearly always contained a de-identified subject ID, COVID-19 status, age in years and sex. Where HLA class I and class II types were available, the types were taken from metadata supplied by the sample provider, not from assay-based typing. The research as a whole found: Clinical and demographic metadata were provided uncurated, with the amount varying by source and participant.

The germline V gene (reference sequence) supplies CDR1 MNHEY and CDR2 SMNVEV. Compared with germline, V lacks 6 bases and J lacks 2 bases; bases without a gene match: 9. Measured from the cysteine to the phenylalanine, the CDR3 is 15 residues long. The CDR3 DNA has 45 bases and is translated from base 1. TCRbeta CDR3 regions were amplified from genomic DNA by means of the immunoSEQ Assay, a bias-controlled multiplex PCR. From the authors' description of their analysis: The number of nucleated cells in each sample was estimated by amplification of reference gene primers within the assay. To quantify the absolute abundance of each unique TCRbeta CDR3 rearrangement, sequence reads were collapsed and filtered. For each sample, productive Simpson clonality was calculated by taking the square root of Simpson's diversity index across productive rearrangements. TCRdb limited this immuneACCESS table to in-frame rearrangements with V and J called. A share of clones is missing; checked studies link under half to unresolved V genes, and the rest is unexplained. The DNA gave D and trimming, while V, J and clone size come from that table. The table for this sample lists about 180,000 clones; 75% to 85% of them were counted only once. The ten biggest clones cover 1.5% of the sample.

Collaborating institutions collected whole blood in K2EDTA tubes following their own protocols. For TCRbeta analysis, collaborator samples were shipped as frozen whole blood, as isolated PBMCs, or as DNA extracted from either sample type. The sequence is built from TRBV27 and TRBJ2-7; 8 nucleotides in the junction match TRBD1. The material sequenced was peripheral blood. This TCR was sampled from a human donor in a cohort sampled during active COVID-19. The DNA is as follows: TGTGCCAGCAGGAAAGACTGGACAGGGACCTACGAGCAGTACTTC. Its translation reads: CASRKDWTGTYEQYF.